One sample yielded the 21 T cell receptor beta chains listed below, sequenced in a study of blood T cells in healthy people across ages. Using a J-beta primer mix together with a sample-barcoded 5' primer, a second PCR was run for roughly 6 to 12 cycles. TCRdb re-derived calls from the 5' RACE reads in MiXCR, one entry per CDR3 protein. Of about 750,000 distinct CDR3 sequences listed, 40% to 65% are singletons. The sequencing input was blood. The origin of the receptors is a man older than 75 in good health.

This chain links TRBV11-1 with TRBJ2-5, with D uncertain. This CDR3 has 14 amino acids. V dropped 5 bases and J dropped 7 bases, with 17 bases sitting between them. Germline CDR1 and CDR2: SGHAT and FQDESV (reference sequence). In DNA, the CDR3 is TGTGCCAGCAGCAAACCACCGGCAGTGGGGACCCAGTACTTC. It codes for CASSKPPAVGTQYF.

This clonotype was observed a few times. This chain joins TRBV6-6 and TRBJ2-3; 7 positions agree with TRBD2. With V trimmed by 6 bases and J by 6 bases, 9 bases remained unmatched. The CDR3 is made up of 14 amino acids. Germline CDR1 is MNHNY and CDR2 is SVGAGI (reference sequence). The CDR3 region is CASSQDWEGDTQYF. Written as DNA, the CDR3 is TGTGCCAGCAGCCAGGACTGGGAGGGGGATACGCAGTATTTT.

This sequence joins TRBV19 and TRBJ1-3; 8 positions match TRBD1. The CDR3 spans 14 residues. J gave up 4 bases and V 6 bases, and 5 bases lay outside the gene matches. Germline lookup yields CDR1 LNHDA and CDR2 SQIVND (reference sequence). The CDR3 DNA follows: TGTGCCAGTAGCCCGACAGGGGCAGGAAACACCATATATTTT. Translating gives CASSPTGAGNTIYF.

The chain is built from TRBV29-1 and TRBJ2-1, with D possibly being TRBD1 (5 bases). The CDR3 loop spans 13 amino acids. Germline CDR1 and CDR2: SQVTM and ANQGSEA. Trimming took 2 bases from V and 14 from J, leaving 19 bases between them. As DNA, the CDR3 is TGCAGCGTTGAACTTGGGGCCGACCTCGTGGAGTTCTTC. This encodes CSVELGADLVEFF.

V is TRBV3-1 and J is TRBJ2-7, with TRBD2 identical over 7 bases. This CDR3 is built from 15 residues. Germline CDR1 LGHDT, CDR2 YNNKEL (reference sequence). Losses at the gene ends were 3 bases for V and 5 bases for J; bases not matched to a gene: 10. CDR3 nucleotides: TGTGCCAGCAGCCATGCGTGGCGGGGGACCAACGAGCAGTACTTC. It yields the protein CASSHAWRGTNEQYF.

This clonotype was seen a handful of times. The V call is TRBV29-1, the J call TRBJ1-1; possible D gene TRBD1, 5 bases. The germline V gene has CDR1 SQVTM and CDR2 ANQGSEA. CDR3 length: 14 residues. Trimming took 7 bases from V and 1 from J, leaving 16 bases between them. CDR3 DNA: TGCAGCGCCGGCGGAGGGGCCGGGAACACTGAAGCTTTCTTT. Residues: CSAGGGAGNTEAFF. Filled out from reference TRBV29-1 and TRBJ1-1, the complete variable domain reads SAVISQKPSRDICQRGTSLTIQCQVDSQVTMMFWYRQQPGQSLTLIATANQGSEATYESGFVIDKFPISRPNLTFSTLTVSNMSPEDSSIYLCSAGGGAGNTEAFFGQGTRLTVV.

This clonotype was observed a handful of times. The V call is TRBV7-2, the J call TRBJ2-1; D could derive from TRBD1 or TRBD2 (5 bases each). The length of the CDR3 is 11 residues. CDR1 SGHTA and CDR2 FQGNSA come from the germline V gene. Trimming stripped 2 bases from V and 14 bases from J, with 10 bases between. DNA for the CDR3: TGTGCCAGCAGCTTATTGGGACGGGAGTTCTTC. Protein: CASSLLGREFF.

V and J are TRBV14 and TRBJ1-6; D unclear. V dropped 3 bases and J dropped 7 bases, with 10 bases sitting between them. CDR3 length: 14 residues. Germline V gives CDR1 SGHDN, CDR2 FVKESK. CDR3 protein: CASSHSGPNSPLHF. The CDR3 DNA follows: TGTGCCAGCAGCCATTCAGGCCCGAATTCACCCCTCCACTTT.

The chain couples TRBV7-9 to TRBJ2-7, with D possibly TRBD2 on 5 matching bases. Trimming removed 1 base at V and 1 base at J, with 17 bases between. The CDR3 totals 17 residues. Germline assignment: CDR1 SEHNR and CDR2 FQNEAQ (reference sequence). The chain's CDR3 is CASSLVGLGLASYEQYF. CDR3 sequence (DNA): TGTGCCAGCAGCTTAGTTGGGTTGGGGTTAGCGTCCTACGAGCAGTACTTC.

In its sample, this clonotype was seen a few times. This chain links TRBV28 with TRBJ2-4; 12 bases map to TRBD2. Germline loops: CDR1 MDHEN, CDR2 SYDVKM. V was clipped by 5 bases and J by 8 bases; unmatched bases: 7. The CDR3 totals 15 residues. The CDR3 nucleotides are TGTGCCAGCAGTCTCAGACTAGCGGGAGTTGACATTCAGTACTTC. Protein product: CASSLRLAGVDIQYF.

The V gene is TRBV5-1, the J gene TRBJ2-6, with D perhaps TRBD1 (6 bases). The V and J ends lost 1 base and 4 bases respectively, with 12 bases between them. This CDR3 is 16 amino acids long. CDR1 is SGHRS and CDR2 is YFSETQ in the germline V gene. CDR3 loop: CASSLTQGMGANVLTF. The DNA of the CDR3 is TGCGCCAGCAGCTTGACACAGGGTATGGGGGCCAACGTCCTGACTTTC.

Note on this clonotype: A much larger clone sits a single nucleotide away, making a read error possible. The J gene is TRBJ2-5, the V gene TRBV4-2; the D gene is possibly TRBD2 (5 bases). Germline V CDR1 and CDR2: LGHNA, YNFKEQ. The CDR3 spans 14 residues. The ends were cut back, 5 bases at V and 1 base at J, with 11 bases in the middle. The CDR3: CASSTAGLQETQYF. The CDR3, as DNA: TGTGCCAGCAGCACCGCGGGCCTCCAAGAGACCCAGTACTTC.

The V call is TRBV18, the J call TRBJ2-5, with TRBD2 matching over 7 bases. This CDR3 is built from 15 residues. Germline loops: CDR1 KGHSH, CDR2 LQKENI. V shed 3 bases and J 5 bases; nucleotides not matched to a gene: 9. Here the CDR3 DNA reads TGTGCCAGCTCACCCTTCCGCGGGAGAGCGGAGACCCAGTACTTC. This translates into CASSPFRGRAETQYF.

The chain recombines TRBV24-1 with TRBJ2-2, with a possible D match to TRBD2 (5 bases). The CDR3 sequence is 12 residues long. CDR1 is KGHDR, CDR2 SFDVKD, per germline. Trimming stripped 12 bases from V and 3 bases from J, with 10 bases between. CDR3 sequence (DNA): TGTGCCGCCACGAGGGACACCGGGGAGCTGTTTTTT. This codes for CAATRDTGELFF.

This clonotype was seen a few times. V is TRBV20-1 and J is TRBJ1-1, with a tentative D call TRBD1 (6 bases). Germline V gives CDR1 DFQATT, CDR2 SNEGSKA (reference sequence). Trimming removed 6 bases from V and 3 bases from J, with 14 bases in between. The CDR3 extends over 13 amino acids. CDR3 in DNA: TGCAGTGCAAGCAGGGGTCTGGACACTGAAGCTTTCTTT. Its protein is CSASRGLDTEAFF.

This sequence joins TRBV29-1 and TRBJ1-4; TRBD1 matches at 8 bases. Trimming removed 0 bases from V and 8 bases from J; junction bases left unmatched: 8. The germline V gene encodes CDR1 SQVTM and CDR2 ANQGSEA. The CDR3 has 15 residues. This CDR3 reads CSVEDHVTGEEKLFF. Written as DNA, the CDR3 is TGCAGCGTTGAAGATCACGTGACAGGGGAAGAAAAACTGTTTTTT. The complete variable domain, with remaining parts taken from reference TRBV29-1 and TRBJ1-4, reads SAVISQKPSRDICQRGTSLTIQCQVDSQVTMMFWYRQQPGQSLTLIATANQGSEATYESGFVIDKFPISRPNLTFSTLTVSNMSPEDSSIYLCSVEDHVTGEEKLFFGSGTQLSVL.

This clonotype was observed a single time. The V gene is TRBV20-1, the J gene TRBJ2-1, with 7 bases that match TRBD2. The germline CDR1 and CDR2 sequences are DFQATT and SNEGSKA (reference sequence). The V and J ends lost 0 bases and 0 bases, in that order; junction bases with no gene match: 8. The CDR3 runs 17 residues. The chain's CDR3 is CSARDSERGSSYNEQFF. CDR3 in DNA: TGCAGTGCTAGAGATTCGGAGCGGGGCAGCTCCTACAATGAGCAGTTCTTC.

The chain combines TRBV2 with TRBJ2-7; D gene unclear. V lost 1 base, J lost 3 bases, and 4 bases lay in between. The germline V gene encodes CDR1 SNHLY and CDR2 FYNNEI. The CDR3 totals 12 residues. CDR3 coding DNA: TGTGCCAGCAGTGAAGAAAACTACGAGCAGTACTTC. It translates to CASSEENYEQYF. Filled out from reference TRBV2 and TRBJ2-7, the complete variable domain reads EPEVTQTPSHQVTQMGQEVILRCVPISNHLYFYWYRQILGQKVEFLVSFYNNEISEKSEIFDDQFSVERPDGSNFTLKIRSTKLEDSAMYFCASSEENYEQYFGPGTRLTVT.

This chain joins TRBV29-1 and TRBJ1-2; perhaps TRBD1 as D (6 bases). Trimming shortened V by 7 bases and J by 4 bases, and 13 bases separated the two germline ends. The CDR3 spans 12 residues. CDR1 and CDR2 (germline): SQVTM, ANQGSEA. CDR3 loop: CSANQGTYGYTF. For the CDR3, the DNA is TGCAGCGCTAATCAGGGGACCTATGGCTACACCTTC.

The sample holds one count of this clonotype. This chain uses TRBV28 with TRBJ2-1; tentatively, D is TRBD2 (5 bases). Germline V gives CDR1 MDHEN, CDR2 SYDVKM. Deletions cut 8 bases from V and 9 bases from J, with 8 bases between. The CDR3 runs 10 residues. CDR3 in amino acids: CASGRFEQFF. CDR3 DNA sequence: TGTGCCAGCGGGAGATTTGAGCAGTTCTTC.

The genes are TRBV3-1 and TRBJ2-1; D is possibly TRBD1 or TRBD2 (6 bases each). Germline V gene data show CDR1 as LGHDT and CDR2 as YNNKEL (reference sequence). Deletions cut 1 base from V and 10 bases from J, with 23 bases between. This CDR3 region has 17 residues. In nucleotides, the CDR3 is TGTGCCAGCAGCCAAGTGGGGCAGGGCAGGGGCGGGAACGAGCAGTTCTTC. Its protein is CASSQVGQGRGGNEQFF.